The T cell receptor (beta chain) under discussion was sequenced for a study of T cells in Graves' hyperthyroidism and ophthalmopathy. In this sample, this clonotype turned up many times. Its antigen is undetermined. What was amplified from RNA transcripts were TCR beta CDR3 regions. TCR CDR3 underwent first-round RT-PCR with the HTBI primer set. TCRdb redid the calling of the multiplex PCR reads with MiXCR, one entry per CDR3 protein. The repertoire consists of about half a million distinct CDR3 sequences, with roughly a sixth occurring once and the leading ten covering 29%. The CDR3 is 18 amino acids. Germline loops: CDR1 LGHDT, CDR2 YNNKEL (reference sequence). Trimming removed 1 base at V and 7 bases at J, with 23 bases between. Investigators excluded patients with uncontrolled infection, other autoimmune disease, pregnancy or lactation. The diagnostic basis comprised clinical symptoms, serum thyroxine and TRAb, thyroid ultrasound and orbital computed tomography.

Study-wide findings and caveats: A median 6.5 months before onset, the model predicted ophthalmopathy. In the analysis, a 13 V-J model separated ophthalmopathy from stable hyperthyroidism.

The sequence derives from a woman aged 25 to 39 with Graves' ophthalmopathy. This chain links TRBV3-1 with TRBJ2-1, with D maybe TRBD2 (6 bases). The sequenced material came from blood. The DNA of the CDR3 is TGTGCCAGCAGCCAAGCACGTCCGGGACTCCTCCCGCAAAATGAGCAGTTCTTC. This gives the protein CASSQARPGLLPQNEQFF.